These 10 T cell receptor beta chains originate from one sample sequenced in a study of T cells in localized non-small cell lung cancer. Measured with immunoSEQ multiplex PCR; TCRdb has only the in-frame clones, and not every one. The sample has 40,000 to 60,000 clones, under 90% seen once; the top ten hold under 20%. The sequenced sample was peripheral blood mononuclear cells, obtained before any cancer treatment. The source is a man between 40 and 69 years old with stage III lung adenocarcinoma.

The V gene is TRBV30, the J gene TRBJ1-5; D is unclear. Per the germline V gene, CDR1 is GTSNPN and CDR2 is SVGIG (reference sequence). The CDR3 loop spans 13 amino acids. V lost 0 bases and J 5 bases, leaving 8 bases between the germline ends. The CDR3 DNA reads TGTGCCTGGAGTGTACAGAGTTATCAGCCCCAGCATTTT. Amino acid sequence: CAWSVQSYQPQHF.

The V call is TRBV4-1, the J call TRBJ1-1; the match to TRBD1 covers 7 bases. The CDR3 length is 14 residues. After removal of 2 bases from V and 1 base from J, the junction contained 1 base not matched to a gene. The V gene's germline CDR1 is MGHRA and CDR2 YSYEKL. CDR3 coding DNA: TGCGCCAGCAGCCAACACAGGGGGAACACTGAAGCTTTCTTT. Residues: CASSQHRGNTEAFF.

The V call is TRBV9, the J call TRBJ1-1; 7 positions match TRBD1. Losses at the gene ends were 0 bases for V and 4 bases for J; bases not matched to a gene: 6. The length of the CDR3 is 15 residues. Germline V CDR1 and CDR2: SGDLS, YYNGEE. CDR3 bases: TGTGCCAGCAGCGTAGGGACAGGAGCCCTCACTGAAGCTTTCTTT. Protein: CASSVGTGALTEAFF.

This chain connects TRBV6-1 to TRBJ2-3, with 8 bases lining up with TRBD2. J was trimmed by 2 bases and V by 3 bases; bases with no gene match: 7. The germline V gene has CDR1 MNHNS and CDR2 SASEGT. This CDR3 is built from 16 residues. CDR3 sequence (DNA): TGTGCCAGCAGTGACGGGACTAGGGTCCTCACAGATACGCAGTATTTT. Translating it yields CASSDGTRVLTDTQYF.

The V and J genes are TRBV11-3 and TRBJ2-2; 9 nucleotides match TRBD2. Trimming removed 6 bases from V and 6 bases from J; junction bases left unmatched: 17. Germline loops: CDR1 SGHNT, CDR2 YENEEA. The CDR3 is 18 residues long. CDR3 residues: CASSSPPIAGARAGELFF. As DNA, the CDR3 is TGTGCCAGCAGTTCACCCCCAATAGCGGGGGCTAGAGCCGGGGAGCTGTTTTTT.

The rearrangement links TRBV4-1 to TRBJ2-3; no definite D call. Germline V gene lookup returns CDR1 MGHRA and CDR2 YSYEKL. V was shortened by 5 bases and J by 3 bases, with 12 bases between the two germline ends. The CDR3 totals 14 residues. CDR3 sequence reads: CASSSERQTDTQYF. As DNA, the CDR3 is TGCGCCAGCAGCTCGGAAAGGCAGACAGATACGCAGTATTTT.

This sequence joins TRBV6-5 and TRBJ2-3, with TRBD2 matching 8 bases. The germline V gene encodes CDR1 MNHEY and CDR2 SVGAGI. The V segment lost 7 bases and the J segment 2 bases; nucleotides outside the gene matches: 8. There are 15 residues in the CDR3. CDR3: CASTWRGAFTDTQYF. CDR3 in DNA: TGTGCCAGCACGTGGCGGGGGGCCTTCACAGATACGCAGTATTTT.

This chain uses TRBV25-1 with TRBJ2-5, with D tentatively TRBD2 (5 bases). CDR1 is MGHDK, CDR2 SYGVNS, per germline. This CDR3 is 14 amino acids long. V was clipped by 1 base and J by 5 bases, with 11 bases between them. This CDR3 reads CASSESRGTETQYF. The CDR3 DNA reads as TGTGCCAGCAGTGAATCTCGGGGAACCGAGACCCAGTACTTC.

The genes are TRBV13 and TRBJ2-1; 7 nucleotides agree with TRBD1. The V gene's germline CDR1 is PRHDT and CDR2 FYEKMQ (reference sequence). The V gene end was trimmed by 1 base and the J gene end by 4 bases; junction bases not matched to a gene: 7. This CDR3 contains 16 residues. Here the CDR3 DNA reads TGTGCCAGCAGCTTAGAGGCCAGGGGGAGTTACAATGAGCAGTTCTTC. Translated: CASSLEARGSYNEQFF.

CDR3 sequence reads: CASSYLPDGDRAGQYF. Written as DNA, the CDR3 is TGTGCCAGCAGTTACCTACCCGACGGGGACCGAGCGGGGCAGTACTTC. The V and J genes are TRBV6-6 and TRBJ2-7, with D maybe TRBD2 (6 bases). Germline lookup yields CDR1 MNHNY and CDR2 SVGAGI (reference sequence). This CDR3 has 16 amino acids. Deletions cut 2 bases from V and 9 bases from J, with 23 bases between.